Here is one TCR beta chain with its context. What it recognizes is unknown. This sample is drawn from a study of T-cell memory formation after mild COVID-19. Study overall: Largely, the TCR clusters proved donor specific.

CDR3 size: 15 residues. After removal of 4 bases from V and 6 bases from J, the junction contained 9 bases not matched to a gene. Germline V CDR1 and CDR2: SNHLY, FYNNEI. General observations from the study: Contracting CD8+ clones were enriched in EMRA, CD4+ mainly in CM and EM. The finding that pre-infection memory included some responding clones suggested that cross-reactive memory joined.

TCRdb used MiXCR to reprocess the 5' RACE reads, holding one entry per CDR3 protein. The sample holds about 270,000 distinct CDR3 sequences, roughly 18% seen once. This sequence was found in a man aged 18 to 35 who had mild COVID-19 (a few samples of this study predate the infection). Cell type and time point are not known. V usage is TRBV2 and J usage is TRBJ1-5, with 7 bases aligning to TRBD1. Material for sequencing was PBMCs or a T cell subset sorted from them (not recorded which). For the CDR3, the DNA is TGTGCCAGCAGTGGTGACAGGGCGGCTAGTCAGCCCCAGCATTTT. As protein: CASSGDRAASQPQHF. The variable domain in full, completed from reference TRBV2 and TRBJ1-5, reads EPEVTQTPSHQVTQMGQEVILRCVPISNHLYFYWYRQILGQKVEFLVSFYNNEISEKSEIFDDQFSVERPDGSNFTLKIRSTKLEDSAMYFCASSGDRAASQPQHFGDGTRLSIL.